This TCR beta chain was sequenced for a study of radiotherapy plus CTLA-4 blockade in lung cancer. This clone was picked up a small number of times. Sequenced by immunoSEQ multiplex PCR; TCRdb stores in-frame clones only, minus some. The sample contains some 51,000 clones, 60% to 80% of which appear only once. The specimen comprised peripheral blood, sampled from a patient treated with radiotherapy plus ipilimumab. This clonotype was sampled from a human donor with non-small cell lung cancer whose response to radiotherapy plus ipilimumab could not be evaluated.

Here the CDR3 DNA reads TGTGCCAGCTCACCCAGTAGCACAGATACGCAGTATTTT. Translated, it gives CASSPSSTDTQYF. The V call is TRBV18, the J call TRBJ2-3; D call uncertain. This CDR3 has 13 residues. Germline V lookup: CDR1 KGHSH, CDR2 LQKENI. Trimming left V 3 bases short and J 0 bases short, with 4 bases between.